This T cell receptor beta chain was sequenced for a study of blood T cell repertoires in COVID-19 (dated by TCRdb to the early 2020s). With regard to the full study: Collaborator samples came from the United States, Italy and Spain and covered acute and convalescent phases of COVID-19. The samples were drawn from the first 160 participants of the ongoing ImmuneRACE study and from 1,254 subjects provided by 6 global collaborators. Deeply sampled blood TCRbeta repertoires from subjects exposed to, actively infected with, or recovered from COVID-19 were included in the dataset. Sample metadata almost always included a de-identified subject ID, COVID-19 status, age in years and sex. Where available, HLA class I and class II types were taken from metadata supplied by the sample provider and were not determined by assay-based typing. The material from the prospective study consisted of cDNA or gDNA derived from T cells, B-cell-depleted T cells, or PBMCs. A freely available public database, intended as a resource for researchers studying the immune response to SARS-CoV-2, is where the repertoires were released.

The CDR3 numbers 15 residues from cysteine through phenylalanine. Only the CDR3 DNA is retained, 45 bases long and in frame from the first base. Taken from the germline V gene (reference sequence), the CDR1 and CDR2 loops are SSHAT and FNYEAQ. Each collaborating institution followed its own protocols to collect whole blood in K2EDTA tubes. For TCRbeta analysis, collaborators shipped samples in one of three forms: frozen whole blood, isolated PBMCs, or DNA extracted from either of those sample types. Comments on this clone: Its antigen target is currently unknown. The junction departs from germline at one end; a sequencing error may be responsible.

Findings and caveats that apply to the study as a whole: How much clinical and demographic metadata was included differed by source and by participant, and the metadata was provided uncurated.

TCRbeta CDR3 regions were amplified from genomic DNA by means of the immunoSEQ Assay, a bias-controlled multiplex PCR. In the source study's methods: Within the assay, amplification of reference gene primers was used to estimate how many nucleated cells each sample contained. Sequence reads were collapsed and filtered to measure the absolute abundance of every unique TCRbeta CDR3 rearrangement. For each sample, productive Simpson clonality was calculated by taking the square root of Simpson's diversity index across productive rearrangements. Entries here come from immuneACCESS through TCRdb and include only in-frame sequences with V and J called. Some clones fail to appear in such tables; in the studies checked, an unresolved V gene covers under half of the shortfall, and the cause of the remainder is unknown. For V, J and clone size, that table is used; D and trimming come from the DNA. The sample table holds 150,000 to 200,000 clones, of which 85% to 90% were seen once. The ten biggest clones cover roughly 3.6% of the sample.

Sequencing used peripheral blood. The sequence was collected from a man between 18 and 35 years old with active or convalescent COVID-19. The V and J segments used are TRBV7-7 and TRBJ2-1, and TRBD2 aligns with 12 junction nucleotides. The sequenced DNA is TGTGCTAGCAGCCTAGCGGGGGGGCCTGGGAATGAGCAGTTCTTC. Its product reads: CASSLAGGPGNEQFF.